This T cell receptor (beta chain) comes out of a study of CD8 T cells in ankylosing spondylitis. This clonotype has a handful of counts. As yet, its antigen is unknown. In germline, CDR1 is MDHEN, CDR2 SYDVKM. Trimming removed 3 bases at V and 4 bases at J, with 16 bases between. The CDR3 covers 15 residues. Quantitative 5'-RACE was performed with molecular barcodes, and it yielded the TCR beta libraries. A single record per CDR3 protein comes from TCRdb applying MiXCR to the 5' RACE reads. The profile shows hundreds of thousands of distinct CDR3 sequences, roughly 20% of them singletons. Study-level findings and limits: It appeared that ankylosing spondylitis blood was characterized by a TCR beta motif of 8 or 9 highly homologous variants. With a CD8+ phenotype, disease-linked clones were relatively rare in peripheral blood. Disease-associated clones were reportedly significantly overrepresented in matched ankylosing spondylitis synovial fluid.

Input material: blood, either unsorted or a sorted T cell fraction (not recorded which). The TCR was taken from a male donor with ankylosing spondylitis or in good health (not recorded which). The V gene is TRBV28, the J gene TRBJ2-7; TRBD1 or TRBD2 may be the D gene (6 bases each). This chain's CDR3 is CASSFRGTTSYEQYV. The CDR3 region has the DNA TGTGCCAGCAGTTTCCGCGGGACAACCTCTTACGAGCAGTACGTC.